This note documents a single TCR beta chain sequence. Its antigen remains unidentified. This sample is part of a study of cytomegalovirus exposure and HLA in healthy donors. Across the study: Genotyping showed approximately 81% of 398 donors falling in the Caucasian-associated ancestry cluster.

Study-wide results and limits: Later on, analysis showed that most CMV-associated TCR beta chains appeared to be HLA-restricted.

It was with 60 Vbeta and 13 Jbeta primers that the PCR ran. Using immunoSEQ multiplex PCR, the repertoire was profiled, and TCRdb retains in-frame clones only, with some absent. Of approximately 120,000 clones in the sample, 70% to 80% are singletons; the top ten hold roughly 3.5%. The CDR3 is 17 residues long. Per germline, CDR1 SGHRS and CDR2 YFSETQ. J lost 0 bases, V lost 4 bases, and 12 bases had no gene match. The TCR comes from a man aged 40-50 years in good health and CMV-seronegative. This sequence joins TRBV5-1 and TRBJ2-7; TRBD1 matches 8 bases. Sequenced input: PBMCs. This CDR3 reads CASSMDREQGVSYEQYF. The CDR3 DNA reads as TGCGCCAGCAGCATGGACAGGGAGCAGGGCGTCTCCTACGAGCAGTACTTC.